Listed below are T cell receptor beta chains from one sample, sequenced in a study of blood T cell repertoires in COVID-19. Data came from immunoSEQ multiplex PCR; TCRdb stores just in-frame clones and leaves some out. The sample gives approximately 300,000 clones, 80% to 90% of which show up once; about 4.1% is in the top ten. Sequences were obtained from PBMCs or T cells enriched from blood (not recorded which). Receptors originate from a man under 40 who had recovered from COVID-19. The CDR3 runs from the conserved cysteine through the conserved F or W. A D gene is named only where the DNA matches it firmly. Clone size, where shown, is once, few, many, or a class for clones that have expanded.

abundance: NA; j_gene: TRBJ2-3; d_gene: NA; v_gene: TRBV30; CDR3nt: TGTGCCTGGAGTGTACAGCCTAACACAGATACGCAGTATTTT; CDR3aa: CAWSVQPNTDTQYF
abundance: NA; j_gene: TRBJ2-7; d_gene: TRBD1; v_gene: TRBV5-1; CDR3nt: TGCGCCAGCAGCCTAGGACAGGGTCGGTACGAGCAGTACTTC; CDR3aa: CASSLGQGRYEQYF
abundance: NA; j_gene: TRBJ2-5; d_gene: TRBD2; v_gene: TRBV6-5; CDR3nt: TGTGCCAGCAGCCGGGGGGTAGAGGACGGGGAGACCCAGTACTTC; CDR3aa: CASSRGVEDGETQYF
abundance: NA; j_gene: TRBJ1-6; d_gene: NA; v_gene: TRBV5-1; CDR3nt: TGCGCCAGCAGCTTGCAGGGGAATTCACCCCTCCACTTT; CDR3aa: CASSLQGNSPLHF
abundance: once; j_gene: TRBJ1-1; d_gene: NA; v_gene: TRBV2; CDR3nt: TGTGCCAGCGGCGGACAGCGGAACACTGAAGCTTTCTTT; CDR3aa: CASGGQRNTEAFF
abundance: few; j_gene: TRBJ2-7; d_gene: TRBD1; v_gene: TRBV5-6; CDR3nt: TGTGCCAGCAGCCCGGGACAGGGGATCCCTGGGCAGTACTTC; CDR3aa: CASSPGQGIPGQYF
abundance: NA; j_gene: TRBJ2-7; d_gene: TRBD1; v_gene: TRBV4-1; CDR3nt: TGCGCCAGCAGCCTGCGACAGGGGGAAGGCTACGAGCAGTACTTC; CDR3aa: CASSLRQGEGYEQYF
abundance: once; j_gene: TRBJ2-3; d_gene: TRBD2; v_gene: TRBV7-2; CDR3nt: TGTGCCAGCAGCCCCTTCCCGCGGGGGAGCACAGATACGCAGTATTTT; CDR3aa: CASSPFPRGSTDTQYF
abundance: NA; j_gene: TRBJ1-5; d_gene: NA; v_gene: TRBV6-5; CDR3nt: TGTGCCAGCAGCCTGGGAGGGGCCGGCAATCAGCCCCAGCATTTT; CDR3aa: CASSLGGAGNQPQHF
abundance: NA; j_gene: TRBJ2-7; d_gene: TRBD1; v_gene: TRBV6-5; CDR3nt: TGTGCCAGCATCAGGACAGGTACCTACGAGCAGTACTTC; CDR3aa: CASIRTGTYEQYF
abundance: NA; j_gene: TRBJ1-1; d_gene: TRBD1; v_gene: TRBV7-9; CDR3nt: TGTGCCAGCATGGGACAGGGGGAACAGAACACTGAAGCTTTCTTT; CDR3aa: CASMGQGEQNTEAFF
abundance: NA; j_gene: TRBJ1-5; d_gene: TRBD1; v_gene: TRBV6-5; CDR3nt: TGTGCCAGCAGGGACAGGGGGCGAGGCAATCAGCCCCAGCATTTT; CDR3aa: CASRDRGRGNQPQHF
abundance: NA; j_gene: TRBJ2-7; d_gene: NA; v_gene: TRBV4-2; CDR3nt: TGTGCCAGCAGCCATCCTCAGGATTTGAACGAGCAGTACTTC; CDR3aa: CASSHPQDLNEQYF
abundance: NA; j_gene: TRBJ2-7; d_gene: TRBD2; v_gene: TRBV6-5; CDR3nt: TGTGCCAGCGCACGTGGACTAGCGACCGAGCAGTACTTC; CDR3aa: CASARGLATEQYF
abundance: NA; j_gene: TRBJ2-5; d_gene: NA; v_gene: TRBV28; CDR3nt: TGTGCCAGCAGTTCGAGCGGGCGCCAAGAGACCCAGTACTTC; CDR3aa: CASSSSGRQETQYF
abundance: NA; j_gene: TRBJ1-2; d_gene: NA; v_gene: TRBV19; CDR3nt: TGTGCCAGTAGGACTAACAGGGCCCTCCATGGCTACACCTTC; CDR3aa: CASRTNRALHGYTF
abundance: NA; j_gene: TRBJ1-1; d_gene: NA; v_gene: TRBV30; CDR3nt: TGTGCCTGGAGCACAGGGTGGGGGAACACTGAAGCTTTCTTT; CDR3aa: CAWSTGWGNTEAFF
abundance: NA; j_gene: TRBJ1-2; d_gene: NA; v_gene: TRBV14; CDR3nt: TGTGCCAGCAGCCAAGTTTTAGGGGAACCCAACTATGGCTACACCTTC; CDR3aa: CASSQVLGEPNYGYTF
abundance: NA; j_gene: TRBJ1-5; d_gene: NA; v_gene: TRBV7-8; CDR3nt: TGTGCCAGCAGCTCATCAACGGTTAGGAAGACTTACGGGGGTCAGCCCCAGCATTTT; CDR3aa: CASSSSTVRKTYGGQPQHF
abundance: NA; j_gene: TRBJ2-3; d_gene: TRBD2; v_gene: TRBV19; CDR3nt: TGTGCCAGTAGTCGTGGGCAGCGGGGGACCAGCACAGATACGCAGTATTTT; CDR3aa: CASSRGQRGTSTDTQYF
abundance: NA; j_gene: TRBJ2-1; d_gene: NA; v_gene: TRBV9; CDR3nt: TGTGCCAGCAGCGCCGATCGAGGGAGAAATGAGCAGTTCTTC; CDR3aa: CASSADRGRNEQFF
abundance: NA; j_gene: TRBJ2-1; d_gene: NA; v_gene: TRBV10-1; CDR3nt: TGCGCCAGCAGTGAGTCGTCGGGGAAGCAGTTCTTC; CDR3aa: CASSESSGKQFF
abundance: NA; j_gene: TRBJ1-5; d_gene: NA; v_gene: TRBV30; CDR3nt: TGTGCCTGGACACCCGGAACAGGGACTCAGCCCCAGCATTTT; CDR3aa: CAWTPGTGTQPQHF
abundance: NA; j_gene: TRBJ1-2; d_gene: NA; v_gene: TRBV2; CDR3nt: TGTGCCAGCAGTGGGGGGAGGACTGAGGGCTACACCTTC; CDR3aa: CASSGGRTEGYTF
abundance: NA; j_gene: TRBJ2-7; d_gene: NA; v_gene: TRBV2; CDR3nt: TGTGCCAGCAGCCAAGCGGCCTTAAGCTCCTACGAGCAGTACTTC; CDR3aa: CASSQAALSSYEQYF
abundance: NA; j_gene: TRBJ2-3; d_gene: NA; v_gene: TRBV21-1; CDR3nt: TGTGCCAGCAGCGCCTTCTTCCGGTACACAGATACGCAGTATTTT; CDR3aa: CASSAFFRYTDTQYF
abundance: NA; j_gene: TRBJ2-7; d_gene: NA; v_gene: TRBV2; CDR3nt: TGTGCCACGGAAGACAGGAGTCACTACGAGCAGTACTTC; CDR3aa: CATEDRSHYEQYF
abundance: once; j_gene: TRBJ2-1; d_gene: TRBD2; v_gene: TRBV19; CDR3nt: TGTGCCAGTTCGATATCGGGAGGGAGGTTGAATGAGCAGTTCTTC; CDR3aa: CASSISGGRLNEQFF
abundance: once; j_gene: TRBJ2-7; d_gene: NA; v_gene: TRBV6-2/TRBV6-3; CDR3nt: TGTGCCAGCAGTTACGACATTCTCTACGAGCAGTACTTC; CDR3aa: CASSYDILYEQYF
abundance: few; j_gene: TRBJ1-5; d_gene: NA; v_gene: TRBV28; CDR3nt: TGTGCCAGCACCATCGGGGGAAGCAATCAGCCCCAGCATTTT; CDR3aa: CASTIGGSNQPQHF
abundance: NA; j_gene: TRBJ1-1; d_gene: TRBD1; v_gene: TRBV5-5; CDR3nt: TGTGCCAGCAGCTTGGAACAGGGGAGCCTTGAAGCTTTCTTT; CDR3aa: CASSLEQGSLEAFF
abundance: NA; j_gene: TRBJ1-1; d_gene: NA; v_gene: TRBV10-1; CDR3nt: TGCGCCAGCAGTGCGAACAGGATGAACACTGAAGCTTTCTTT; CDR3aa: CASSANRMNTEAFF
abundance: NA; j_gene: TRBJ2-7; d_gene: TRBD1; v_gene: TRBV15; CDR3nt: TGTGCCACCAGCCCCGCCCGACAGGGGCCCTACGAGCAGTACTTC; CDR3aa: CATSPARQGPYEQYF
abundance: NA; j_gene: TRBJ2-3; d_gene: TRBD1; v_gene: TRBV11-2; CDR3nt: TGTGCCAGCAGCTTAATCAACAGGGGTCACACAGATACGCAGTATTTT; CDR3aa: CASSLINRGHTDTQYF